The clone carrying this T cell receptor (beta chain) was observed many times. The data belong to a study of T cells in Graves' hyperthyroidism and ophthalmopathy. Across the whole study: Prior to any treatment, at the point of initial diagnosis, peripheral blood was collected.

Amplification of TCR beta CDR3 regions was performed using RNA transcripts as template. HTBI primers were used for first-round RT-PCR of the TCR CDR3. One entry per CDR3 protein results from TCRdb running MiXCR on the multiplex PCR reads. The sample includes some 460,000 distinct CDR3 sequences, around a sixth of them seen just once. The germline V gene has CDR1 MNHEY and CDR2 SMNVEV (reference sequence). The CDR3 totals 14 residues. V shed 3 bases and J 6 bases; nucleotides not matched to a gene: 8. Sequencing input: blood. The chain links TRBV27 to TRBJ2-7, with 7 nucleotides matching TRBD2. The clonotype comes from a woman aged 18-29 years with Graves' hyperthyroidism. The CDR3 sequence is CASSLGGDGAEQYF. CDR3 DNA sequence: TGTGCCAGCAGTTTGGGAGGGGACGGGGCCGAGCAGTACTTC.